The source of this TCR beta chain is a study of blood T cell repertoires in COVID-19. Study details: Whether acute or convalescent, the COVID-19 samples came from the United States, Italy and Spain.

This CDR3 contains 15 residues. Data came from immunoSEQ multiplex PCR; TCRdb stores just in-frame clones and leaves some out. This table has 200,000 to 250,000 clones, more than 70% appearing once. The rearrangement joins TRBV21-1 to TRBJ1-1; the listed D gene, TRBD1, was not tested against the DNA. TRBV21-1 is designated a pseudogene. The sequence came from a woman older than 75 with acute or convalescent COVID-19. Input material: peripheral blood. This CDR3 reads CASSKDPSRGEGAFF. The CDR3 DNA reads TGTGCCAGCAGCAAAGACCCCTCCAGGGGGGAAGGAGCTTTCTTT.